Given below is one T cell receptor (beta chain) in context. Its antigen is still unknown. TCR cDNA, made by 5'RACE template switching, carried an added universal primer site and UMIs. TCRdb re-analysed the 5' RACE reads in MiXCR, keeping a single row per CDR3 protein. The data show just under 600,000 distinct CDR3 sequences, roughly 12% seen once. The sample comes from a study of T cells after yellow fever vaccination. Study outcomes and limitations: Compared with primary, the secondary response was weaker and peaked at day 5, not 15.

The CDR3 runs 15 residues. The clonotype originates from a man younger than 45 who received the YFV17D yellow fever vaccine. The sequences come from PBMCs, collected on the day of the yellow fever booster vaccination. V usage is TRBV21-1 and J usage is TRBJ2-3; the table calls TRBD2, which could not be checked here. TRBV21-1 is an annotated pseudogene. The CDR3 region is CASSKEEGGPDTQYF. CDR3 sequence (DNA): TGTGCCAGCAGCAAAGAGGAGGGCGGCCCAGATACGCAGTATTTT.